This T cell receptor beta chain was recorded in a study of shared clonotypes between healthy human individuals. Study-level results: Unshared clonotypes carried lower generation probabilities than those common to all four donors. The expectation was that sequencing depth would affect clonotype sharing among donors.

TCRdb keeps only in-frame clones here, not all; method: immunoSEQ multiplex PCR. The sample holds about 1.5 million clones; nearly 99% are singletons and the top ten take approximately 0.44%. Notes on this clone: Its target is not known.

Germline V lookup: CDR1 MNHNS, CDR2 SASEGT. The CDR3 runs to 16 residues. V trimming: 1 base; J trimming: 4 bases; junction bases outside the gene matches: 7. Donors included only healthy HIV-negative adults lacking recent acute infections or vaccinations. The donor cohort consisted entirely of Caucasian adults residing in Nashville, Tennessee. The genes are TRBV6-1 and TRBJ2-5; 9 bases align to TRBD2. Sequenced sample: naive CD4+ T cells sorted from blood. The subset denotes: CD45RA+ positively selected. This TCR came from a man aged 25-45 years in good health. The CDR3 region has the DNA TGTGCCAGCAGTGAAGGGGCAAGCGGGAGGCGAGAGACCCAGTACTTC. Amino acid sequence: CASSEGASGRRETQYF.